These T cell receptor beta chains were read from a single sample in a study of blood T cells in healthy people across ages. TCRdb analysed the 5' RACE reads with MiXCR anew, one entry per CDR3 protein. The sample carries just under 900,000 distinct CDR3 sequences, less than 35% recorded once. Sequenced sample: blood. These receptors all come from a woman of 80 years or more in good health. CDR3s include the opening cysteine and the closing phenylalanine or tryptophan. Each record gives: CDR3 DNA, CDR3 protein, D gene, clone size, J gene, V gene. A D gene is named only where the DNA matches it firmly. Where a row states a size, it is once, few, many or the class of an expanded clone; other rows omit it.

TGTGCCAGCAGCCGGAGCCCCTGGTCCGAGCAGTACTTC	CASSRSPWSEQYF	-	-	TRBJ2-7	TRBV12-3/TRBV12-4
TGCAGTGCCGGACGGCAACAAGAGACCCAGTACTTC	CSAGRQQETQYF	-	many	TRBJ2-5	TRBV20-1
TGCAGCGTTGAAGATGCAGGTACGCAGTATTTT	CSVEDAGTQYF	-	-	TRBJ2-3	TRBV29-1
TGTGCCAGCAGCAGTAGTGGGGGGGCAACTGAGACCCAGTACTTC	CASSSSGGATETQYF	-	many	TRBJ2-5	TRBV11-2
TGTGCCAGCAGCCCCCACCTCCAAGAGACCCAGTACTTC	CASSPHLQETQYF	-	many	TRBJ2-5	TRBV11-2
TGCAGTGCTAGAAAGGAGGGGGCAAACACTGAAGCTTTCTTT	CSARKEGANTEAFF	TRBD1	-	TRBJ1-1	TRBV20-1
TGCGCCAGCAGCTCTACGGGACAGATGATGGACACCGGGGAGCTGTTTTTT	CASSSTGQMMDTGELFF	TRBD1	-	TRBJ2-2	TRBV5-1
TGTGCCAGCAGCCCCAGGACAGGGCATAATTCACCCCTCCACTTT	CASSPRTGHNSPLHF	TRBD1	-	TRBJ1-6	TRBV7-8
TGTGTCTGGAGACGGACGCCTCGAACTAATGAAAAACTGTTTTTT	CVWRRTPRTNEKLFF	-	-	TRBJ1-4	TRBV30
TGTGCCAGCAGCGTCTGGCTAGGGACAGGGGTTGAAAAACTGTTTTTT	CASSVWLGTGVEKLFF	TRBD1	-	TRBJ1-4	TRBV9
TGTGCCATCAGCCCAGGGAACCAAGAGACCCAGTACTTC	CAISPGNQETQYF	-	many	TRBJ2-5	TRBV10-3
TGCAGTGCTCCACAGCCTCTTACCACAGATACGCAGTATTTT	CSAPQPLTTDTQYF	-	-	TRBJ2-3	TRBV20-1
TGTGCCAACAGTTACAACGGTCCTGGAAACACCATATATTTT	CANSYNGPGNTIYF	-	-	TRBJ1-3	TRBV6-6
TGTGCCAGCAGCGGAACAGGAGAATCACCCCTCCACTTT	CASSGTGESPLHF	-	many	TRBJ1-6	TRBV2
TGTGCCAGCAGCTTAGCCCAGACAGGGGCCCTCACAGATACGCAGTATTTT	CASSLAQTGALTDTQYF	TRBD1	many	TRBJ2-3	TRBV7-2
TGTGCCGGCAGCTTTCCCCCTCCTCAAGAGACCCAGTACTTC	CAGSFPPPQETQYF	-	-	TRBJ2-5	TRBV5-5
TGTGCCAGCAGCTTCAGCACCACAGATACGCAGTATTTT	CASSFSTTDTQYF	-	many	TRBJ2-3	TRBV5-5
TGTGCCAGCAACAGGGTACCCAGAAATTCACCCCTCCACTTT	CASNRVPRNSPLHF	-	few	TRBJ1-6	TRBV25-1
TGTGCCAGCAGGGCTCGAAAGCGGGGTATGCAGACCCAGTACTTC	CASRARKRGMQTQYF	TRBD2	-	TRBJ2-5	TRBV12-3/TRBV12-4
TGTGCCAGCAGCTTAGGGCGCAGGGCCGCCTCCTACGAGCAGTACTTC	CASSLGRRAASYEQYF	-	-	TRBJ2-7	TRBV7-9
TGTGCCTTAAAACAGGGCGGTCTTTGGAGTTCAGATACGCAGTATTTT	CALKQGGLWSSDTQYF	-	-	TRBJ2-3	TRBV30
TGTGCCAGCTCACCCTGGCCCTCCTACGAGCAGTACTTC	CASSPWPSYEQYF	-	many	TRBJ2-7	TRBV18
TGTGCCACCAGCTCTAATGAAAAACTGATTTTT	CATSSNEKLIF	-	-	TRBJ1-4	TRBV24-1
TGTGCCAGCAGTTTAAGGCAGAACTATGGCTACACCTTC	CASSLRQNYGYTF	-	many	TRBJ1-2	TRBV12-3/TRBV12-4
TGTGCCAGCAGGACCCACAATGAGCAGTTCTTC	CASRTHNEQFF	-	many	TRBJ2-1	TRBV3-1
TGTGCCAGCAGCTTAGAGCGGGACCAATACAATGAGCAGTTCTTC	CASSLERDQYNEQFF	TRBD2	-	TRBJ2-1	TRBV7-6